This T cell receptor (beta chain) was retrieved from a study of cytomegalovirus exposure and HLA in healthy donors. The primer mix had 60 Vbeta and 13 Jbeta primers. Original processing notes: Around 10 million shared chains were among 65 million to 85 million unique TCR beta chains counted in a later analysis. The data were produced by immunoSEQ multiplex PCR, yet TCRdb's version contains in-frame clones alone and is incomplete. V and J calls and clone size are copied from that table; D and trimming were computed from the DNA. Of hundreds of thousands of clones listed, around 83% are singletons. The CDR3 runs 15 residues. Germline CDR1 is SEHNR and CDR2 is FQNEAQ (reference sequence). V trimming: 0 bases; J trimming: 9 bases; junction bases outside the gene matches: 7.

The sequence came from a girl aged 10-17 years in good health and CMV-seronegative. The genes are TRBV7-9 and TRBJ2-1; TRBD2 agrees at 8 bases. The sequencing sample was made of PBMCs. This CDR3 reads CASSLAGLVNIEQFF. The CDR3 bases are TGTGCCAGCAGCTTAGCGGGACTAGTTAATATTGAGCAGTTCTTC.